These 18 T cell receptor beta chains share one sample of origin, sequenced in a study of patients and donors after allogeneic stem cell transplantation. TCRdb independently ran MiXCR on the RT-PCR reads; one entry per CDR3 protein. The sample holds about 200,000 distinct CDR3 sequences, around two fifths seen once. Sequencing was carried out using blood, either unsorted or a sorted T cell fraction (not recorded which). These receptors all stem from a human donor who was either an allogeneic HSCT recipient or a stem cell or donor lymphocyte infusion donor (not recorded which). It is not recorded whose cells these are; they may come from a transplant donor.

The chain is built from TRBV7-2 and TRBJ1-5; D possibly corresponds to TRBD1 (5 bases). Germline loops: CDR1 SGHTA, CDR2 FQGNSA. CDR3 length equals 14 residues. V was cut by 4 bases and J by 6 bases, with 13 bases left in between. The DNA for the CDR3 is TGTGCCAGCAGCTCGTCCCGGGACGGTCAGCCCCAGCATTTT. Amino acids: CASSSSRDGQPQHF.

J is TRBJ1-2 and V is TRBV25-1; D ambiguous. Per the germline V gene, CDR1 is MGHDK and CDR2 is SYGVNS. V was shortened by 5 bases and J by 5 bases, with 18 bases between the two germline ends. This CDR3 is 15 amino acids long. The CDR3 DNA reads TGTGCCAGCAGTCCCTTTAGCCTGGACGGATATGGCTACACCTTC. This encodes CASSPFSLDGYGYTF.

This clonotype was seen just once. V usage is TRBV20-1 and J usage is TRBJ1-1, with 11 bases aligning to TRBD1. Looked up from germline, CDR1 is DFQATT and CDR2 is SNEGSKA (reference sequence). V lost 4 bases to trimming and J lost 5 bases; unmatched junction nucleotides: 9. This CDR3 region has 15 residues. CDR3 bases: TGCAGTGCTAAGAATTACCGGGACAGGGGGACTGAAGCTTTCTTT. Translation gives CSAKNYRDRGTEAFF.

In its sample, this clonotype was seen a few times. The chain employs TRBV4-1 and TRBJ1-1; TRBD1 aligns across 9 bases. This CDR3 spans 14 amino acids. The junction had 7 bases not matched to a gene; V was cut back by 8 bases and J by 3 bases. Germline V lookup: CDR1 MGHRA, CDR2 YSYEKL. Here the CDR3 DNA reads TGCGCCAGCGGACGGAGACAGGGGGACACTGAAGCTTTCTTT. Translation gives CASGRRQGDTEAFF.

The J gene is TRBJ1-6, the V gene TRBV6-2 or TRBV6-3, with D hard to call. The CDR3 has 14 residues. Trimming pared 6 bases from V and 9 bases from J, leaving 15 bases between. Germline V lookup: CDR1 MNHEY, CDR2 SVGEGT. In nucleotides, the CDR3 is TGTGCCAGCAGAATTGAGGGATTCGGTTCACCCCTCCACTTT. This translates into CASRIEGFGSPLHF.

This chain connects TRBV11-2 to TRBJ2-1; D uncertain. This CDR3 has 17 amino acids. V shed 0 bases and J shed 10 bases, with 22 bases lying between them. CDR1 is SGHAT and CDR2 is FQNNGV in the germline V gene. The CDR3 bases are TGTGCCAGCAGCTTAGATCTGACCAGGAGAGCTAAGAACGAGCAGTTCTTC. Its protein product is CASSLDLTRRAKNEQFF.

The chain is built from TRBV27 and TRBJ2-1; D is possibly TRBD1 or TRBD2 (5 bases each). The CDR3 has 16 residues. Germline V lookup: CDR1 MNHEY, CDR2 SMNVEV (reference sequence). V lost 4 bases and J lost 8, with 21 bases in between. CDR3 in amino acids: CASSSSGADGRYEQFF. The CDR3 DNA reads TGTGCCAGCAGTTCCTCCGGGGCGGACGGAAGATATGAGCAGTTCTTC.

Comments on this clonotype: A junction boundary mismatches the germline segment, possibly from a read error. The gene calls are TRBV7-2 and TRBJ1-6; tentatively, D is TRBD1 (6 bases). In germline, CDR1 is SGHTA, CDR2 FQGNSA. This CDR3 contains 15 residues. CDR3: CASSLRGADNSPHHF. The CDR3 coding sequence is TGTGCCAGCAGCTTAAGGGGGGCGGATAATTCACCCCACCACTTT.

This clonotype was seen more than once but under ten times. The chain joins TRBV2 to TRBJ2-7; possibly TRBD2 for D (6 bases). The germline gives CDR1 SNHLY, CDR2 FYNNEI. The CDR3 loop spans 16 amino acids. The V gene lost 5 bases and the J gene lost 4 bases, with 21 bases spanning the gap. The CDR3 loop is CASSWAPGLDQYEQYF. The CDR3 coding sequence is TGTGCCAGCAGTTGGGCCCCGGGACTCGACCAGTACGAGCAGTACTTC.

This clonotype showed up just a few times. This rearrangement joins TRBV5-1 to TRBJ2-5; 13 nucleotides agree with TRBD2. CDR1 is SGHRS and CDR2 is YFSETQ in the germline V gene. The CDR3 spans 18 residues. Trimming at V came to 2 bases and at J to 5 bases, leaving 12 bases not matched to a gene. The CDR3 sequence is CASSLRLAGGVLLETQYF. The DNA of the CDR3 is TGCGCCAGCAGCTTACGACTAGCGGGGGGTGTGTTGTTGGAGACCCAGTACTTC.

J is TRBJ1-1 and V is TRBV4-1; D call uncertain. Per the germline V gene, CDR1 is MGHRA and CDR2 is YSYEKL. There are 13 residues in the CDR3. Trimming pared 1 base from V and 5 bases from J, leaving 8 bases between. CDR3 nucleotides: TGCGCCAGCAGCCAAGTGGAGTGGACTGAAGCTTTCTTT. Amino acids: CASSQVEWTEAFF.

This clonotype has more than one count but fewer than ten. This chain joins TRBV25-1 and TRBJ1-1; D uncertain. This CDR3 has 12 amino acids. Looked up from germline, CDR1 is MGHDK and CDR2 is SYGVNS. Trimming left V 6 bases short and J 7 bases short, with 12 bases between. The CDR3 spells CASRLRQNEAFF. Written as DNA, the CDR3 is TGTGCCAGCAGACTCCGGCAGAATGAAGCTTTCTTT.

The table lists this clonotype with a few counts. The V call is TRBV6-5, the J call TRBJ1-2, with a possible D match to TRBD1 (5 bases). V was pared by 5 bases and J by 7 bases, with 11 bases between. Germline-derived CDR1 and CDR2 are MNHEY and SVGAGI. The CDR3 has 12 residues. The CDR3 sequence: CASSAWGGGYTF. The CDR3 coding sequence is TGTGCCAGCAGTGCCTGGGGGGGTGGCTACACCTTC.

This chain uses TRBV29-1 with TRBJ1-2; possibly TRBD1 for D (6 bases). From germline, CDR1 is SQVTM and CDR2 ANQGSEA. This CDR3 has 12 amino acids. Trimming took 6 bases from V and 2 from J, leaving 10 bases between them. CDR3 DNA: TGCAGCGTCTCCGGGGGCAACTATGGCTACACCTTC. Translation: CSVSGGNYGYTF.

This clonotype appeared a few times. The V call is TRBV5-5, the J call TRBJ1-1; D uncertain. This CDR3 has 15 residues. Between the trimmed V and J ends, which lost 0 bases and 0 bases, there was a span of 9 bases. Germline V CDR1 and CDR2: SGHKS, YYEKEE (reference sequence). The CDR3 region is CASSLGRPMNTEAFF. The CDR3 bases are TGTGCCAGCAGCTTGGGCAGACCGATGAACACTGAAGCTTTCTTT.

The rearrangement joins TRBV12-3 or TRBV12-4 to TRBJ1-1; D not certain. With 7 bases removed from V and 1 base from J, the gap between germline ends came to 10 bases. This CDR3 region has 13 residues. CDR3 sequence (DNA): TGTGCCAGCATCTCCGACGGGAACACTGAAGCTTTCTTT. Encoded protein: CASISDGNTEAFF.

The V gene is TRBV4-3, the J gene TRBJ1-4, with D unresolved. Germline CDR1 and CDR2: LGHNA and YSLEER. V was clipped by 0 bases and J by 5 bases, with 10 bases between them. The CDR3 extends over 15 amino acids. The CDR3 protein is CASSQDQRRNEKLFF. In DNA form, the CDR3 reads TGCGCCAGCAGCCAAGATCAGAGGAGGAATGAAAAACTGTTTTTT.

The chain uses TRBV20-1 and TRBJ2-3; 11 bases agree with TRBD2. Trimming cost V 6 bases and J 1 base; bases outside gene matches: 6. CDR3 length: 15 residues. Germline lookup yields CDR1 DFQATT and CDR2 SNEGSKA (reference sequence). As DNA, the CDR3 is TGCAGTGCAATGGGACTAGCGGTGCGCACAGATACGCAGTATTTT. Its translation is CSAMGLAVRTDTQYF.